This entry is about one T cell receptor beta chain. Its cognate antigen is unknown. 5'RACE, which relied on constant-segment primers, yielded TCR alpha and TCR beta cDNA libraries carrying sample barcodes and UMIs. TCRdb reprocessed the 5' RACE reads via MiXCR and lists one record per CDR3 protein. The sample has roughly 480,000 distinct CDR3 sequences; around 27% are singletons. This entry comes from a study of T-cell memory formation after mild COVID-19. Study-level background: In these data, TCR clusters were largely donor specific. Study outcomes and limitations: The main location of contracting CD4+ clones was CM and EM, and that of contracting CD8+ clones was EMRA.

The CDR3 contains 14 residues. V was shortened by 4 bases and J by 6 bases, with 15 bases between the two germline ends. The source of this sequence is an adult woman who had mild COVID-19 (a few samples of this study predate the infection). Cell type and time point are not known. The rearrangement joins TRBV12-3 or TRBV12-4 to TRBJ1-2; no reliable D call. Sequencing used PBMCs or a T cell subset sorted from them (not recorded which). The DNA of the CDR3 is TGTGCCAGCAGTTGGGGTTTAACCGGGGATGGCTACACCTTC. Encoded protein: CASSWGLTGDGYTF.